This T cell receptor beta chain came from a study of regulatory T cells in long-lasting Graves disease. Building of the TCR beta libraries involved iRepertoire HTBI primers and Arm-PCR of CDR3 regions. Via MiXCR, TCRdb re-called the multiplex PCR reads, giving one row per CDR3 protein. The table has around 250,000 distinct CDR3 sequences, roughly 21% seen once; the top ten hold about 15%. Time point given: newly diagnosed GD, antithyroid drugs for less than 3 months. RNA isolated from PBMCs was used to make the TCR library. Note on this clonotype: Antigen specificity is unknown.

Study conclusions and caveats: TCR diversity was lower in persistent Graves' patients (versus newly diagnosed ones).

The sequences come from peripheral blood mononuclear cells (PBMCs), collected at new diagnosis, from a patient treated with antithyroid drugs. The source of this sequence is a female donor with Graves disease.

This CDR3 reads CSARDPTGVGTDTQYF. CDR3 nucleotide sequence: TGCAGTGCTAGAGACCCCACCGGGGTGGGCACAGATACGCAGTATTTT. J is TRBJ2-3 and V is TRBV20-1; perhaps TRBD2 as D (5 bases). From germline, CDR1 is DFQATT and CDR2 SNEGSKA (reference sequence). This CDR3 spans 16 amino acids. V dropped 0 bases and J dropped 1 base, with 14 bases sitting between them.